The clone carrying this TCR beta chain has ten or more counts. The target antigen is unknown. The sample originates from a study of T cell repertoires in cytomegalovirus infection. Turning to the study itself: Matching HLA type, along with CMV infection, was indicated by public TCR beta signatures.

One entry per CDR3 protein results from TCRdb running MiXCR on the reads. The repertoire holds approximately 500,000 distinct CDR3 sequences, with 33% as singletons. V lost 1 base to trimming and J lost 10 bases; unmatched junction nucleotides: 4. Germline CDR1 SGHTA, CDR2 FQGNSA. The CDR3 is 14 amino acids. This material consisted of cultured PBMCs, taken from culture after CMV antigen stimulation. The chain links TRBV7-2 to TRBJ1-6; 7 bases agree with TRBD1. The sequence was collected from a human donor in good health (CMV status not recorded). Some clones in this sample may be carry-over from other donors' samples. The CDR3 sequence: CASSLGQGGSPLHF. CDR3 in DNA: TGTGCCAGCAGCTTAGGGCAGGGGGGCTCACCCCTCCACTTT.